The sequence of this TCR beta chain was determined in a study of response to subunit inactivated influenza vaccine. The sample holds a few counts of this clonotype. MiXCR, run by TCRdb on the RT-PCR reads, gives a single entry per CDR3 protein. The sample includes some 540,000 distinct CDR3 sequences, around 25% of them seen just once. Trimming cost V 6 bases and J 4 bases; bases outside gene matches: 7. CDR1 MDHEN and CDR2 SYDVKM come from the germline V gene. This CDR3 region has 16 residues. These data were also filed under a second study, of T cells expressing NK-cell markers. That study reports: TCR beta cDNA was generated via 5'RACE template switching incorporating UMIs. Seven donors tested HCMV-seropositive and one tested seronegative among the eight sequenced. The HCMV specificity of the expanded NKG2C+ T cell clones stayed unresolved.

Sequencing used CD4+ T cells sorted from PBMCs, obtained less than 13 days after vaccination. The sequence was collected from a man in his forties or fifties who received an inactivated influenza vaccine. The chain employs TRBV28 and TRBJ2-1; 12 positions agree with TRBD2. This chain's CDR3 is CASRPGLAGSYNEQFF. The CDR3 DNA is TGTGCCAGCAGGCCGGGACTAGCGGGTTCTTACAATGAGCAGTTCTTC.